What follows are 28 T cell receptor beta chains derived from one specimen sequenced in a study of T cell responses to AZD1222 COVID-19 vaccine. The table came from immunoSEQ multiplex PCR; TCRdb's copy has only in-frame clones and leaves some out. This table holds 57,000 or so clones, over 60% found once. This sample comprised peripheral blood, obtained on day 0 of AZD1222 vaccination. These receptors all come from an adult in good health.

The V call is TRBV4-3, the J call TRBJ1-6, with D hard to call. V dropped 1 base and J dropped 3 bases, with 4 bases sitting between them. CDR3 size: 14 residues. Germline V gene sequence: CDR1 LGHNA, CDR2 YSLEER. CDR3 in DNA: TGCGCCAGCAGCCAAGGATACTATAATTCACCCCTCCACTTT. As protein: CASSQGYYNSPLHF.

The chain recombines TRBV6-5 with TRBJ2-4; D is unresolved. Per the germline V gene, CDR1 is MNHEY and CDR2 is SVGAGI. The V and J ends lost 7 bases and 1 base respectively, with 11 bases between them. The CDR3 consists of 14 residues. This CDR3 is CASTDIAAKNIQYF. As DNA, the CDR3 is TGTGCCAGCACCGACATTGCTGCCAAAAACATTCAGTACTTC.

A few counts support this clone. This chain uses TRBV6-5 with TRBJ2-7; no clear D. V lost 3 bases, J lost 7 bases, and 22 bases lay in between. The CDR3 spans 16 residues. Germline V gives CDR1 MNHEY, CDR2 SVGAGI. The CDR3 here is CASSYSRTVRQGEQYF. CDR3 sequence (DNA): TGTGCCAGCAGTTATTCCCGGACGGTCCGGCAAGGGGAGCAGTACTTC.

J is TRBJ2-2 and V is TRBV9, with 12 nucleotides matching TRBD2. V was clipped by 0 bases and J by 7 bases; unmatched bases: 7. This CDR3 region has 17 residues. Germline V gives CDR1 SGDLS, CDR2 YYNGEE. CDR3 sequence (DNA): TGTGCCAGCAGCGTAGGGCTAGCGGGGGGGCACGGCGGGGAGCTGTTTTTT. Translating gives CASSVGLAGGHGGELFF.

Only one count was recorded for this clone. The V call is TRBV4-3, the J call TRBJ1-2; D gene uncertain. This CDR3 contains 15 residues. Trimming took off 0 bases at V and 8 bases at J, with 16 bases between the two ends. Germline loops: CDR1 LGHNA, CDR2 YSLEER. CDR3 coding DNA: TGCGCCAGCAGCCAAGATACGGGATCGCTCTACGGCTACACCTTC. It encodes CASSQDTGSLYGYTF.

In this sample, this clone is medium-sized (0.01 to 0.1%). The chain has TRBV7-3 and TRBJ2-7, with D possibly matching TRBD1 (6 bases). The V and J ends lost 2 bases and 7 bases respectively, with 15 bases between them. This CDR3 is built from 14 residues. Germline CDR1 SGHTA, CDR2 FQGTGA. The CDR3 region is CASSLAGAAQEQYF. The CDR3 region has the DNA TGTGCCAGCAGCTTAGCAGGGGCCGCCCAGGAGCAGTACTTC.

The chain uses TRBV4-3 and TRBJ2-7, with 11 bases identical to TRBD1. V trimming: 2 bases; J trimming: 5 bases; junction bases outside the gene matches: 8. Germline values: CDR1 LGHNA, CDR2 YSLEER. The CDR3 runs 16 residues. The CDR3 spells CASSQLRDRGKDEQYF. The DNA for the CDR3 is TGCGCCAGCAGCCAACTCAGGGACAGGGGGAAGGACGAGCAGTACTTC.

The rearrangement joins TRBV6-2 or TRBV6-3 to TRBJ1-2, with D possibly being TRBD1 (5 bases). V was clipped by 2 bases and J by 8 bases, with 18 bases between them. The germline V gene has CDR1 MNHEY and CDR2 SVGEGT. The CDR3 is made up of 15 amino acids. The CDR3 sequence: CASSYHDSLREGYTF. Here the CDR3 DNA reads TGTGCCAGCAGTTACCACGACAGTCTCCGGGAAGGCTACACCTTC.

The rearrangement joins TRBV15 to TRBJ2-3; unclear D gene. The CDR3 contains 16 residues. Germline lookup yields CDR1 LNHNV and CDR2 YYDKDF (reference sequence). Trimming removed 1 base from V and 4 bases from J, with 15 bases in between. Written as DNA, the CDR3 is TGTGCCACCAGCAGAGGGACCTCGCCGGGTTCAGATACGCAGTATTTT. Protein product: CATSRGTSPGSDTQYF.

This clone was seen a few times. DNA of the CDR3: TGTGCCAGCAGCGGCACAGGGGGCGGGAGCAATCAGCCCCAGCATTTT. Translated: CASSGTGGGSNQPQHF. The chain combines TRBV28 with TRBJ1-5, with 9 bases identical to TRBD1. Germline loops: CDR1 MDHEN, CDR2 SYDVKM. V trimming: 6 bases; J trimming: 1 base; junction bases outside the gene matches: 7. CDR3 length equals 16 residues.

This clone was detected only once. This chain uses TRBV6-6 with TRBJ2-1; unclear D gene. V shed 7 bases and J shed 6 bases, with 16 bases lying between them. Germline V gives CDR1 MNHNY, CDR2 SVGAGI (reference sequence). The CDR3 extends over 14 amino acids. CDR3: CASTPGLLGNEQFF. The CDR3 DNA sequence: TGTGCCAGCACCCCGGGCCTACTCGGCAATGAGCAGTTCTTC.

This clone occurred a few times. V gene TRBV18 combines with J gene TRBJ2-5; D is unresolved. Germline-derived CDR1 and CDR2 are KGHSH and LQKENI. Trimming removed 4 bases from V and 2 bases from J, with 2 bases in between. This CDR3 is 11 amino acids long. The CDR3 DNA follows: TGTGCCAGCTCACAACAAGAGACCCAGTACTTC. Its protein is CASSQQETQYF.

The chain carries TRBV5-4 and TRBJ2-6; possibly TRBD1 for D (6 bases). The CDR3 is made up of 17 amino acids. Germline V gene sequence: CDR1 SGHNT, CDR2 YYREEE (reference sequence). Between the trimmed V and J ends, which lost 0 bases and 0 bases, there was a span of 10 bases. CDR3 protein: CASSLEGVYSGANVLTF. The CDR3 region has the DNA TGTGCCAGCAGCTTGGAGGGGGTTTACTCTGGGGCCAACGTCCTGACTTTC. Filled out from reference TRBV5-4 and TRBJ2-6, the complete variable domain reads ETGVTQSPTHLIKTRGQQVTLRCSSQSGHNTVSWYQQALGQGPQFIFQYYREEENGRGNFPPRFSGLQFPNYSSELNVNALELDDSALYLCASSLEGVYSGANVLTFGAGSRLTVL.

This clone was seen a handful of times. The chain combines TRBV7-3 with TRBJ2-1; the D is unclear. Germline lookup yields CDR1 SGHTA and CDR2 FQGTGA. V was clipped by 0 bases and J by 3 bases, with 3 bases between them. There are 13 residues in the CDR3. The CDR3: CASSLTSYNEQFF. CDR3 nucleotide sequence: TGTGCCAGCAGCTTAACTAGCTACAATGAGCAGTTCTTC.

The chain carries TRBV19 and TRBJ1-5; a possible D gene is TRBD1 (5 bases). Trimming removed 0 bases at V and 4 bases at J, with 10 bases between. CDR3 length: 15 residues. Germline lookup yields CDR1 LNHDA and CDR2 SQIVND (reference sequence). The CDR3 coding sequence is TGTGCCAGTAGTATAGAGGGGGTTAGGAATCAGCCCCAGCATTTT. Translated, it gives CASSIEGVRNQPQHF.

The chain is built from TRBV7-3 and TRBJ1-4, with unresolved D. CDR3 size: 16 residues. V was trimmed by 5 bases and J by 0 bases, leaving 13 bases between them. The germline gives CDR1 SGHTA, CDR2 FQGTGA. CDR3 DNA: TGTGCCAGCAGCGAGGAGTGGCTTGCAACTAATGAAAAACTGTTTTTT. This encodes CASSEEWLATNEKLFF.

This clone occurred a few times. This chain connects TRBV4-2 to TRBJ2-1, with D possibly TRBD1 on 6 matching bases. The length of the CDR3 is 13 residues. Trimming shortened V by 2 bases and J by 7 bases, and 9 bases separated the two germline ends. Germline V lookup: CDR1 LGHNA, CDR2 YNFKEQ. CDR3 region: CASSQNRENEQFF. The CDR3, as DNA: TGTGCCAGCAGCCAAAACAGGGAGAATGAGCAGTTCTTC.

The rearrangement uses TRBV2 and TRBJ2-1; TRBD2 matches at 10 bases. Germline V CDR1 and CDR2: SNHLY, FYNNEI. V lost 6 bases to trimming and J lost 4 bases; unmatched junction nucleotides: 6. The CDR3 loop spans 15 amino acids. The CDR3 loop reads CASRQSGGGYNEQFF. CDR3 DNA sequence: TGTGCCAGCAGGCAAAGCGGGGGGGGTTACAATGAGCAGTTCTTC.

There are a few counts of this clone. The genes are TRBV5-1 and TRBJ1-3; tentatively, D is TRBD1 (6 bases). The V end lost 4 bases, the J end lost 0 bases, and 17 bases lay between the germline ends. CDR3 size: 17 residues. CDR1 and CDR2 from the germline V gene are SGHRS and YFSETQ. The CDR3 DNA sequence: TGCGCCAGCAGCCCCTTCCCCAGGGGCCCCTCTGGAAACACCATATATTTT. This translates into CASSPFPRGPSGNTIYF.

V and J are TRBV19 and TRBJ2-1; D gene unclear. The germline V gene encodes CDR1 LNHDA and CDR2 SQIVND (reference sequence). The CDR3 runs to 15 residues. V was trimmed by 3 bases and J by 4 bases, leaving 13 bases between them. CDR3 protein: CASSIAGLVYNEQFF. The DNA of the CDR3 is TGTGCCAGTAGTATTGCAGGCCTCGTTTACAATGAGCAGTTCTTC.

This clone came up a few times. This sequence joins TRBV28 and TRBJ1-1; D uncertain. The ends were cut back, 2 bases at V and 6 bases at J, with 7 bases in the middle. Germline CDR1 MDHEN, CDR2 SYDVKM. This CDR3 is 12 amino acids long. The CDR3 DNA is TGTGCCAGCAGTTTAGTCGGGTCTGAAGCTTTCTTT. Protein: CASSLVGSEAFF.

This clone was detected only a few times. CDR3 in DNA: TGCACCAGCAGCCAAGATCCTGGGGGTGGCCACTACGAGCAGTACTTC. Residues: CTSSQDPGGGHYEQYF. The chain employs TRBV1 and TRBJ2-7. TRBV1 is designated a pseudogene. CDR3 length equals 16 residues.

The chain links TRBV19 to TRBJ1-3; D is perhaps TRBD1 (6 bases). CDR3 size: 15 residues. Trimming cost V 5 bases and J 4 bases, with 15 bases left between them. Looked up from germline, CDR1 is LNHDA and CDR2 is SQIVND (reference sequence). The CDR3 sequence is CASSQDSGSGNTIYF. CDR3 DNA: TGTGCCAGTAGTCAGGACAGCGGATCCGGAAACACCATATATTTT.

This chain uses TRBV27 with TRBJ2-1, with 7 bases matching TRBD2. Looked up from germline, CDR1 is MNHEY and CDR2 is SMNVEV (reference sequence). The CDR3 sequence is 15 residues long. Trimming removed 2 bases from V and 1 base from J; junction bases left unmatched: 2. CDR3 sequence: CASSLQGGSYNEQFF. CDR3 in DNA: TGTGCCAGCAGTTTACAGGGAGGGTCCTACAATGAGCAGTTCTTC.

CDR3 loop: CASSYRTSGDYNEQFF. The DNA of the CDR3 is TGTGCCAGCAGTTACCGGACTAGCGGGGACTACAATGAGCAGTTCTTC. The chain combines TRBV6-5 with TRBJ2-1, with 12 bases that match TRBD2. J lost 3 bases, V lost 2 bases, and 2 bases had no gene match. The CDR3 extends over 16 amino acids. Germline-derived CDR1 and CDR2 are MNHEY and SVGAGI.

This chain links TRBV5-4 with TRBJ1-1, with 8 bases that match TRBD1. The V segment lost 1 base and the J segment 7 bases; nucleotides outside the gene matches: 3. CDR1 is SGHNT and CDR2 is YYREEE in the germline V gene (reference sequence). The CDR3 has 13 amino acids. CDR3 region: CASSLTGGGEAFF. Written as DNA, the CDR3 is TGTGCCAGCAGCTTGACAGGGGGTGGTGAAGCTTTCTTT.

This clone was seen repeatedly, ten times or more. The junction differs from germline at one of its ends, possibly a read error. The chain employs TRBV11-2 and TRBJ2-7, with a tentative D call TRBD1 (7 bases). CDR3 length: 16 amino acids. Germline V gives CDR1 SGHAT, CDR2 FQNNGV. CDR3 sequence reads: CASSLDGGGGFYEQYF. In DNA, the CDR3 is TGTGCCAGCAGCCTAGACGGAGGAGGGGGCTTCTACGAGCAGTACTTC.

The CDR3 loop reads CASRGDSYEQYF. The CDR3 DNA reads as TGCGCCAGCAGAGGGGATTCCTACGAGCAGTACTTC. This chain connects TRBV5-1 to TRBJ2-7; the D gene is possibly TRBD1 (5 bases). Germline values: CDR1 SGHRS, CDR2 YFSETQ. The CDR3 sequence is 12 residues long. V lost 5 bases and J lost 1, with 7 bases in between.